The TCR beta chain under discussion was sequenced for a study of PD-1 blockade in classical Hodgkin lymphoma. Findings and limits, study-wide: Reasons behind the repertoire differences stay unclear, perhaps disease activity or earlier therapy.

Measured with immunoSEQ multiplex PCR; TCRdb has only the in-frame clones, and not every one. The sample contains several thousand clones, approximately 92% of which appear only once. As to time point: newly diagnosed, previously untreated cHL patient sample. The investigators isolated CD8+ T cells from thawed PBMCs using magnetic negative selection. About this clone: Its antigen is undetermined.

Trimming took 0 bases from V and 0 from J, leaving 13 bases between them. CDR1 and CDR2 from the germline V gene are LNHNV and YYDKDF (reference sequence). CDR3 length equals 17 residues. The J gene is TRBJ2-3, the V gene TRBV15, with a possible D match to TRBD2 (5 bases). This receptor was identified in a human donor with classical Hodgkin lymphoma. The sequencing sample was made of CD8+ T cells from blood. The CDR3 loop reads CATSRDIGVTSTDTQYF. In DNA, the CDR3 is TGTGCCACCAGCAGAGATATCGGGGTCACCAGCACAGATACGCAGTATTTT.